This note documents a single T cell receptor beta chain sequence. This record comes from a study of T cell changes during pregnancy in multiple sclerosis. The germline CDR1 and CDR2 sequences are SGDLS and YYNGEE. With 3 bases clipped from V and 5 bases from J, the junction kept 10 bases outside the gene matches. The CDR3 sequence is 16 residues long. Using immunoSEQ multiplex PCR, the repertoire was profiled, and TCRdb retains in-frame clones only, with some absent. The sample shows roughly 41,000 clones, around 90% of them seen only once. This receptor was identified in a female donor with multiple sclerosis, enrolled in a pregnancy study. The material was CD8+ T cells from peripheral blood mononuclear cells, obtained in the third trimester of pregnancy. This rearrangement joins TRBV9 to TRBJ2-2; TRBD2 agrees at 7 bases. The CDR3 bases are TGTGCCAGCAGCGCCGCTCCGGGGGGAGGGACCGGGGAGCTGTTTTTT. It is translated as CASSAAPGGGTGELFF.